These T cell receptor beta chains were read from a single sample in a study of metastatic and nonmetastatic thyroid tumors. TCRdb re-analyzed the PCR reads through MiXCR. Among around 53,000 clones listed, approximately 22% were seen once. The sequenced sample was blood. The receptors shown here come from a female donor with papillary thyroid cancer or a benign thyroid nodule (not recorded which). Some clones in this sample may be carry-over from other donors' samples. Both conserved end residues are part of each CDR3. The D gene is left open where the match is weak. A clone size is listed for some rows: how often the clone was seen (once, few, many), or a class if it is expanded.

clone_size	v_call	d_call	j_call	cdr3_aa	cdr3_nt
-	TRBV2	-	TRBJ2-7	CATIRDACYEQYF	TGTGCCACCATCCGTGACGCGTGCTACGAGCAGTACTTC
many	TRBV20-1	TRBD2	TRBJ2-3	CSVTGTSGRALSTDTQYF	TGCAGTGTCACCGGGACTAGCGGGAGGGCCTTATCTACAGATACGCAGTATTTT
once	TRBV4-2	TRBD2	TRBJ2-7	CASSQDWLAGVHEQYF	TGTGCCAGCAGCCAAGACTGGCTAGCGGGAGTACACGAGCAGTACTTC
many	TRBV7-7	-	TRBJ2-5	CASSPRRGETQYF	TGTGCTAGCAGCCCGCGTAGGGGTGAGACCCAGTACTTC
many	TRBV20-1	-	TRBJ2-3	CSASLGSTDTQYF	TGCAGTGCTAGCCTCGGAAGCACAGATACGCAGTATTTT
many	TRBV30	-	TRBJ2-7	CAWIGEPYEQYF	TGTGCCTGGATAGGGGAACCCTACGAGCAGTACTTC
many	TRBV20-1	-	TRBJ2-3	CSARDFKSDTTDTQYF	TGCAGTGCTAGAGATTTTAAATCGGACACCACAGATACGCAGTATTTT
many	TRBV7-8	-	TRBJ2-2	CASSLSGTGELFF	TGTGCCAGCAGCTTATCGGGCACCGGGGAGCTGTTTTTT
many	TRBV10-1	-	TRBJ2-3	CASSFTIGDTQYF	TGCGCCAGCAGTTTTACGATCGGAGATACGCAGTATTTT
many	TRBV7-9	-	TRBJ2-3	CASSLLAGSTDTQYF	TGTGCCAGCAGCTTATTAGCAGGGAGCACAGATACGCAGTATTTT
many	TRBV28	-	TRBJ2-3	CASTPGVRAAMTDTQYF	TGTGCCAGCACCCCCGGAGTGAGGGCGGCTATGACAGATACGCAGTATTTT
many	TRBV9	-	TRBJ2-1	CASSELTSNEQFF	TGTGCCAGCAGCGAGCTGACTAGCAATGAGCAGTTCTTC
-	TRBV11-2	-	TRBJ2-7	CASTALRGYEQYF	TGTGCCAGCACCGCCCTGCGTGGCTACGAGCAGTACTTC